The 16 T cell receptor beta chains below were found in one sample sequenced in a study of blood T cell repertoires in COVID-19 (TCRdb year 2020). Receptors were amplified or captured by the immunoSEQ multiplex PCR assay. The source is immuneACCESS, and TCRdb retained only in-frame sequences with V and J called. Part of the clones is not carried over; for the studies checked, unresolved V genes explain less than half of this, and the remainder is unexplained. For this sample there are about 120,000 clones; approximately 87% appear just once. Of the sample, under 3% is held by the ten largest clones. Specimen: peripheral blood. The receptor set was obtained from a man aged 30 to 45 with acute or convalescent COVID-19.

This clone was found once. The chain couples TRBV18 to TRBJ2-2; 9 bases match TRBD2. Germline V gene sequence: CDR1 KGHSH, CDR2 LQKENI. CDR3 length: 19 residues. The V gene end was trimmed by 2 bases and the J gene end by 4 bases; junction bases not matched to a gene: 14. The CDR3 region is CASSPSLAGEPGSTGELFF. In DNA form, the CDR3 reads TGTGCCAGCTCACCAAGTTTAGCGGGGGAACCGGGGAGCACCGGGGAGCTGTTTTTT.

The rearrangement uses TRBV5-3 and TRBJ2-7, with D possibly being TRBD2 (5 bases). TRBV5-3 is flagged as an ORF with uncertain function. CDR3 size: 14 residues. V was cut by 0 bases and J by 2 bases, with 9 bases left in between. DNA of the CDR3: TGTGCCAGAAGCTTGGATCCCGGGACCTACGAGCAGTACGTC. This translates into CARSLDPGTYEQYV.

This clone was observed a single time. V gene TRBV5-6 combines with J gene TRBJ1-5, with 7 bases aligning to TRBD1. Trimming removed 4 bases from V and 8 bases from J; junction bases left unmatched: 12. Germline V gives CDR1 SGHDT, CDR2 YYEEEE. The CDR3 has 15 residues. The CDR3 loop reads CASSLGVGDSKPQHF. The CDR3 coding sequence is TGTGCCAGCAGCCTGGGGGTTGGGGACAGCAAGCCCCAGCATTTT.

This clone was observed a few times. The V gene is TRBV7-9, the J gene TRBJ2-7; weak D call: TRBD2 (5 bases). V lost 2 bases and J lost 5, with 10 bases in between. Germline lookup yields CDR1 SEHNR and CDR2 FQNEAQ (reference sequence). The CDR3 spans 13 residues. The chain's CDR3 is CASSLSRSDEQYF. The CDR3 nucleotides read TGTGCCAGCAGCTTAAGTCGTAGCGACGAGCAGTACTTC.

The chain carries TRBV10-3 and TRBJ1-2; D perhaps matches TRBD1 (5 bases). CDR3 length: 14 amino acids. The V and J ends lost 4 bases and 1 base respectively, with 10 bases between them. Germline-derived CDR1 and CDR2 are ENHRY and SYGVKD. CDR3 nucleotides: TGTGCCATCAGTGTGGCAGGGAATAACTATGGCTACACCTTC. As protein: CAISVAGNNYGYTF.

The chain carries TRBV11-3 and TRBJ1-2; 11 bases are a match to TRBD1. V was clipped by 0 bases and J by 0 bases; unmatched bases: 3. From germline, CDR1 is SGHNT and CDR2 YENEEA. This CDR3 is 17 amino acids long. The CDR3 coding sequence is TGTGCCAGCAGCTTAGATACGGGACAGGGGGCTAACTATGGCTACACCTTC. This sequence encodes CASSLDTGQGANYGYTF.

V is TRBV9 and J is TRBJ1-1; no clear D. The CDR3 is 13 amino acids. The ends were cut back, 0 bases at V and 7 bases at J, with 10 bases in the middle. Germline V lookup: CDR1 SGDLS, CDR2 YYNGEE. CDR3 in amino acids: CASSVGSGSEAFF. The DNA for the CDR3 is TGTGCCAGCAGCGTAGGGTCTGGGAGTGAAGCTTTCTTT.

V gene TRBV9 combines with J gene TRBJ2-5; D gene ambiguous. The CDR3 consists of 14 residues. Trimming cost V 0 bases and J 2 bases, with 8 bases left between them. CDR1 SGDLS and CDR2 YYNGEE come from the germline V gene. CDR3 region: CASSVGRIQETQYF. In DNA, the CDR3 is TGTGCCAGCAGCGTAGGGCGGATACAAGAGACCCAGTACTTC.

The chain employs TRBV5-1 and TRBJ1-2; 7 bases map to TRBD1. V lost 4 bases, J lost 4 bases, and 10 bases stayed unmatched. The V gene's germline CDR1 is SGHRS and CDR2 YFSETQ. There are 15 residues in the CDR3. CDR3 in DNA: TGCGCCAGCAGCCCCGACGGACAGGTGTTCTATGGCTACACCTTC. It codes for CASSPDGQVFYGYTF. Using reference TRBV5-1 and TRBJ1-2 for the parts outside the CDR3, the full variable domain is KAGVTQTPRYLIKTRGQQVTLSCSPISGHRSVSWYQQTPGQGLQFLFEYFSETQRNKGNFPGRFSGRQFSNSRSEMNVSTLELGDSALYLCASSPDGQVFYGYTFGSGTRLTVV.

The chain's CDR3 is CASSKAPDSGDYNEQFF. As DNA, the CDR3 is TGTGCCAGCAGCAAAGCGCCCGATAGCGGGGATTACAATGAGCAGTTCTTC. The chain combines TRBV21-1 with TRBJ2-1; the DNA was not compared with TRBD2, the D call given in the table. TRBV21-1 is annotated as a pseudogene. This CDR3 spans 17 amino acids.

The rearrangement joins TRBV9 to TRBJ2-7, with D hard to call. V dropped 3 bases and J dropped 6 bases, with 16 bases sitting between them. The CDR3 has 14 amino acids. The germline V gene has CDR1 SGDLS and CDR2 YYNGEE. This CDR3 reads CASSDSNPDGEQYF. CDR3 DNA sequence: TGTGCCAGCAGCGACTCCAACCCTGATGGCGAGCAGTACTTC. Variable domain in full (rest from reference TRBV9 and TRBJ2-7): DSGVTQTPKHLITATGQRVTLRCSPRSGDLSVYWYQQSLDQGLQFLIQYYNGEERAKGNILERFSAQQFPDLHSELNLSSLELGDSALYFCASSDSNPDGEQYFGPGTRLTVT.

The V gene is TRBV30, the J gene TRBJ2-2; TRBD2 is a possible D gene (6 bases). The CDR3 runs to 12 residues. CDR1 and CDR2 (germline): GTSNPN, SVGIG (reference sequence). Trimming took 2 bases from V and 8 from J, leaving 9 bases between them. The CDR3, as DNA: TGTGCCTGGAGTCCTGGAGGGGGGGAGCTGTTTTTT. The encoded protein is CAWSPGGGELFF.

Notes on this clone: At one of its ends the junction is not consistent with the germline gene, which may arise from a read error. The chain carries TRBV6-5 and TRBJ1-1; 8 bases are a match to TRBD1. There are 14 residues in the CDR3. Germline assignment: CDR1 MNHEY and CDR2 SVGAGI. The CDR3 DNA reads as TGTGCCAGCAGTCCTCACGACAGGGGCCTTTCTAACGAGTTT. Its translation is CASSPHDRGLSNEF.

This chain links TRBV5-1 with TRBJ1-3; D gene uncertain. V was clipped by 2 bases and J by 8 bases, with 11 bases between them. Per germline, CDR1 SGHRS and CDR2 YFSETQ. The CDR3 sequence is 13 residues long. The CDR3 protein is CASSLQPQDTIYF. For the CDR3, the DNA is TGCGCCAGCAGCTTACAGCCTCAAGACACCATATATTTT.

CDR3: CASSPRYPGSETQYF. DNA of the CDR3: TGTGCCAGCAGCCCCCGTTACCCCGGTAGTGAGACCCAGTACTTC. The chain is built from TRBV14 and TRBJ2-5; D is undetermined. V was shortened by 4 bases and J by 5 bases, with 17 bases between the two germline ends. This CDR3 has 15 amino acids. Germline loops: CDR1 SGHDN, CDR2 FVKESK.

The rearrangement joins TRBV4-1 to TRBJ2-6, with 8 bases identical to TRBD1. The CDR3 totals 17 residues. Looked up from germline, CDR1 is MGHRA and CDR2 is YSYEKL. V lost 2 bases to trimming and J lost 0 bases; unmatched junction nucleotides: 3. The chain's CDR3 is CASSQLQGGSGANVLTF. The CDR3 nucleotides are TGCGCCAGCAGCCAATTACAGGGGGGCTCTGGGGCCAACGTCCTGACTTTC.